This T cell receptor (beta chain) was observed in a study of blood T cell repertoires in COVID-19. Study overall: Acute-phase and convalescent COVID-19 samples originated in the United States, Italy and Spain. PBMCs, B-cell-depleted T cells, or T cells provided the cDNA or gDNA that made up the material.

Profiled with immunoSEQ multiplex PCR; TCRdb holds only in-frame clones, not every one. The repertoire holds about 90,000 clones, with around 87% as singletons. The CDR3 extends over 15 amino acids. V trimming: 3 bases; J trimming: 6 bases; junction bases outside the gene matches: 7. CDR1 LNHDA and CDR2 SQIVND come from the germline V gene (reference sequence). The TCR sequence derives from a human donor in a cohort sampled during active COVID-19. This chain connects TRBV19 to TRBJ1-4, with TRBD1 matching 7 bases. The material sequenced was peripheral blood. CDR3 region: CASSIKGASHEKLFF. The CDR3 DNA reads TGTGCCAGTAGTATTAAGGGGGCAAGTCATGAAAAACTGTTTTTT.